These 6 T cell receptor beta chains came from one sample sequenced in a study of blood T cells in healthy people across ages. A J-beta primer mix and a sample-barcoded 5' primer were used in a second PCR of roughly 7 to 12 cycles. TCRdb re-analysed the 5' RACE reads in MiXCR, keeping a single row per CDR3 protein. This sample has about 650,000 distinct CDR3 sequences, with about 30% found just once. Material for sequencing was blood. Receptor source: an elderly woman in good health.

On this clonotype: With a much larger clone just one base away, this may be a read error. V is TRBV6-6 and J is TRBJ1-5; tentatively, D is TRBD1 (6 bases). CDR3 length equals 17 residues. V was pared by 2 bases and J by 1 base, with 15 bases between. Per the germline V gene, CDR1 is MNHNY and CDR2 is SVGAGI (reference sequence). CDR3 nucleotide sequence: TGTGCCAGCAGTTACCCAGGGGCCCTAGCGAGCAATCAGCCCCAGCATTTT. Protein: CASSYPGALASNQPQHF.

This clonotype came up a few times. Just one base apart from a much larger clone, this may be a read error. This chain uses TRBV25-1 with TRBJ1-5, with D possibly TRBD1 on 5 matching bases. Germline V gene lookup returns CDR1 MGHDK and CDR2 SYGVNS. The V end was cut by 3 bases, the J end by 8 bases, with 11 bases between. This CDR3 has 13 amino acids. CDR3 protein: CASSERGREPQHF. CDR3 coding DNA: TGTGCCAGCAGTGAGCGGGGGAGGGAGCCCCAGCATTTT.

In regard to this clonotype: A much larger clonotype is one base distant, so this may be a read error. V and J are TRBV15 and TRBJ2-1; D is unclear. CDR1 and CDR2 from the germline V gene are LNHNV and YYDKDF (reference sequence). CDR3 length equals 15 residues. Trimming took 4 bases from V and 1 from J, leaving 11 bases between them. This chain's CDR3 is CATSKECASYNEQFF. In DNA form, the CDR3 reads TGTGCCACCAGCAAGGAGTGTGCGTCCTACAATGAGCAGTTCTTC.

This clonotype has a count of ten or more. This chain links TRBV5-1 with TRBJ1-4; a possible D gene is TRBD1 (5 bases). There are 14 residues in the CDR3. The V and J ends lost 0 bases and 8 bases respectively, with 11 bases between them. Germline V CDR1 and CDR2: SGHRS, YFSETQ. The CDR3 loop reads CASSLDRTEEKLFF. CDR3 coding DNA: TGCGCCAGCAGCTTGGACAGGACGGAGGAAAAACTGTTTTTT.

This clonotype has more than one count but fewer than ten. The gene calls are TRBV5-1 and TRBJ1-1; TRBD1 might be the D (5 bases). V lost 2 bases, J lost 4 bases, and 15 bases lay in between. This CDR3 comprises 15 residues. Germline V gene lookup returns CDR1 SGHRS and CDR2 YFSETQ. As DNA, the CDR3 is TGCGCCAGCAGCTTCCCGGGGCGTCGTAGCACTGAAGCTTTCTTT. Translating gives CASSFPGRRSTEAFF.

This clonotype was counted a few times. The chain employs TRBV19 and TRBJ1-5, with 9 bases fitting TRBD1. Per the germline V gene, CDR1 is LNHDA and CDR2 is SQIVND (reference sequence). Unmatched junction bases numbered 12, after V lost 6 bases and J lost 6 bases. This CDR3 is built from 16 residues. The CDR3 DNA reads as TGTGCCAGTAGGTCCCTTTACAGGGGGCAGGGTCAGCCCCAGCATTTT. This translates into CASRSLYRGQGQPQHF.